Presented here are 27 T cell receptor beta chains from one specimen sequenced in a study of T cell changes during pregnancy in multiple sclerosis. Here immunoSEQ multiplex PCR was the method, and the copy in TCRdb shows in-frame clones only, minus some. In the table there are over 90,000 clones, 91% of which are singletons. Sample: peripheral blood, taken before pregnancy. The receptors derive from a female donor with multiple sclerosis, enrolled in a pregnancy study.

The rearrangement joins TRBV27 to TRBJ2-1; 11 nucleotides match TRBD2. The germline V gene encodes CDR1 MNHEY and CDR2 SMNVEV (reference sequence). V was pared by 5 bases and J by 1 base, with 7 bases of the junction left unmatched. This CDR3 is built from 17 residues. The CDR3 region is CASSPLTSGVSYNEQFF. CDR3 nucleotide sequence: TGTGCCAGCAGTCCATTGACTAGCGGGGTTTCCTACAATGAGCAGTTCTTC.

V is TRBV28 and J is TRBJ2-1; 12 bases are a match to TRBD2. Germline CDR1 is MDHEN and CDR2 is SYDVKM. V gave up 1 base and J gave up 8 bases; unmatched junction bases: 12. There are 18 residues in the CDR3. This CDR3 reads CASSLSGASGRAVDEQFF. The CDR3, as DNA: TGTGCCAGCAGTTTATCCGGGGCTAGCGGGAGGGCCGTAGATGAGCAGTTCTTC.

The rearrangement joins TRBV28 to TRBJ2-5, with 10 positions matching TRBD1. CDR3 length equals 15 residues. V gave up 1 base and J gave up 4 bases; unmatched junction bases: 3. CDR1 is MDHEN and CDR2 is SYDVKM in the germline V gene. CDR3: CASSLSRTGGETQYF. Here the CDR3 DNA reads TGTGCCAGCAGTTTATCGAGGACAGGGGGAGAGACCCAGTACTTC.

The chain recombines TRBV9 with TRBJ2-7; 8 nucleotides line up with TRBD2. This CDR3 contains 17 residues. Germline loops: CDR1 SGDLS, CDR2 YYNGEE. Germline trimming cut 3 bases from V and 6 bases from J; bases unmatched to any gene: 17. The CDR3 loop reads CASSGGLVAGPLSEQYF. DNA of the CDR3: TGTGCCAGCAGCGGGGGGTTGGTAGCGGGGCCCCTCTCCGAGCAGTACTTC.

DNA for the CDR3: TGTGCCAGCAAACGTCGGGACAGGGACTATGGCTACACCTTC. Translation: CASKRRDRDYGYTF. The V gene is TRBV5-8, the J gene TRBJ1-2, with 9 bases matching TRBD1. Germline V gives CDR1 SGHTS, CDR2 YDEGEE. CDR3 length equals 14 residues. The V gene end was trimmed by 6 bases and the J gene end by 3 bases; junction bases not matched to a gene: 6.

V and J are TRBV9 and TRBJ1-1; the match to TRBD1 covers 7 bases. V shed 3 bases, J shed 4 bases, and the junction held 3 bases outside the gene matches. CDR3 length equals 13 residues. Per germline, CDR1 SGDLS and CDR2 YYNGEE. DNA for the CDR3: TGTGCCAGCAGCGCGACAGGGTTCACTGAAGCTTTCTTT. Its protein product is CASSATGFTEAFF.

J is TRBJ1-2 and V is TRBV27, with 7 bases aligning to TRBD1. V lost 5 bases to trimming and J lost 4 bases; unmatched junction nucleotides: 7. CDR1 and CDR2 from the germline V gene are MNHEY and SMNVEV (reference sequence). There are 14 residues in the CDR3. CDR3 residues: CASSTRQGGYGYTF. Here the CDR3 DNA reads TGTGCCAGCAGTACCAGACAGGGAGGCTATGGCTACACCTTC.

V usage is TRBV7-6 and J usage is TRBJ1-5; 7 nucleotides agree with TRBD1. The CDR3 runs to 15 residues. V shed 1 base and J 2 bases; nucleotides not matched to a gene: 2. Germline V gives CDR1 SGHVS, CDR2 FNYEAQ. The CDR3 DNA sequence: TGTGCCAGCAGCTTAGGCAGGGGGGGCAATCAGCCCCAGCATTTT. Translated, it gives CASSLGRGGNQPQHF.

CDR3 sequence: CASSAQQGPYEQYF. CDR3 in DNA: TGTGCCAGTAGTGCCCAACAGGGCCCCTACGAGCAGTACTTC. The V and J genes are TRBV19 and TRBJ2-7; D may be TRBD1 (6 bases). The CDR3 contains 14 residues. Between the trimmed V and J ends, which lost 5 bases and 2 bases, there was a span of 13 bases. In germline, CDR1 is LNHDA, CDR2 SQIVND (reference sequence).

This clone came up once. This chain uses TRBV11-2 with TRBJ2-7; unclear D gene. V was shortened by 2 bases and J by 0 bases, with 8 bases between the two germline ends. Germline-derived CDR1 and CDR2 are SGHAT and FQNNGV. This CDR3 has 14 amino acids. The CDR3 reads CASSLLLNSYEQYF. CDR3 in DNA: TGTGCCAGCAGCTTACTCCTAAACTCCTACGAGCAGTACTTC.

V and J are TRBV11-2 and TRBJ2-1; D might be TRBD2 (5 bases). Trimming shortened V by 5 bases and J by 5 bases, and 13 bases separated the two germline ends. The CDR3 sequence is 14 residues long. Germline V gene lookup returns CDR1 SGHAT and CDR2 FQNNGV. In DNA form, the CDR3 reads TGTGCCAGCAGCGAATCGGGGTTCGACAATGAGCAGTTCTTC. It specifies CASSESGFDNEQFF.

CDR3 in DNA: TGTGCCAGTAGAACGAGGCCCCACAATCGGGTTAATGAAAAACTGTTTTTT. The encoded protein is CASRTRPHNRVNEKLFF. This chain connects TRBV19 to TRBJ1-4; D not certain. Germline CDR1 is LNHDA and CDR2 is SQIVND (reference sequence). V was clipped by 6 bases and J by 4 bases, with 21 bases between them. The CDR3 is 17 amino acids.

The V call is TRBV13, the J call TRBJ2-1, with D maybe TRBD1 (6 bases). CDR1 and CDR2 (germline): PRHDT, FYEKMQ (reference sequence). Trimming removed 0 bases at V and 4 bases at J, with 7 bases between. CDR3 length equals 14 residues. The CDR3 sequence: CASSLGTGYNEQFF. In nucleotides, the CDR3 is TGTGCCAGCAGCTTAGGGACAGGTTACAATGAGCAGTTCTTC.

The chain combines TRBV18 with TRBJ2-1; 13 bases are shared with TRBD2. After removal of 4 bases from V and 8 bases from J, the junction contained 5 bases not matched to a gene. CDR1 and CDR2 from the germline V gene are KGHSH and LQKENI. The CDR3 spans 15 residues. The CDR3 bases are TGTGCCAGCTCACGAACTAGCGGGGGGGCGTATGAGCAGTTCTTC. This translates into CASSRTSGGAYEQFF.

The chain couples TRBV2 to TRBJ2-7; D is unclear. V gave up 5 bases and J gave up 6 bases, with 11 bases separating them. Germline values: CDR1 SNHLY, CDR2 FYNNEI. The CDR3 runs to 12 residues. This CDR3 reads CASSPQNVEQYF. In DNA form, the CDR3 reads TGTGCCAGCAGTCCACAAAACGTCGAGCAGTACTTC.

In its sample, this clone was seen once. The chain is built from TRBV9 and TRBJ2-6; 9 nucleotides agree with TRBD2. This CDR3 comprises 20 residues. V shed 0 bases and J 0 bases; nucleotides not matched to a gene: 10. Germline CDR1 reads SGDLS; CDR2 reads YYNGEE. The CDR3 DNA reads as TGTGCCAGCAGCGTAGCTCGGGGTAGCGGGGGATACTCTGGGGCCAACGTCCTGACTTTC. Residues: CASSVARGSGGYSGANVLTF.

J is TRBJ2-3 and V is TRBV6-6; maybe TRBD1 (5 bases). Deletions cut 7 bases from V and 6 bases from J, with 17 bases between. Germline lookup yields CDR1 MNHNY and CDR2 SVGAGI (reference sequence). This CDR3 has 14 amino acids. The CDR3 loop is CASKKGARMDTQYF. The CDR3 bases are TGTGCCAGCAAGAAAGGGGCCAGGATGGATACGCAGTATTTT.

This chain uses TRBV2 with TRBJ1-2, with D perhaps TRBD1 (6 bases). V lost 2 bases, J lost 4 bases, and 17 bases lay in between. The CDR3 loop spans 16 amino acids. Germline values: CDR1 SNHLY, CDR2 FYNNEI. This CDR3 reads CASSEPALDSGYGYTF. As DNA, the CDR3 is TGTGCCAGCAGTGAACCCGCTCTGGACAGCGGCTATGGCTACACCTTC.

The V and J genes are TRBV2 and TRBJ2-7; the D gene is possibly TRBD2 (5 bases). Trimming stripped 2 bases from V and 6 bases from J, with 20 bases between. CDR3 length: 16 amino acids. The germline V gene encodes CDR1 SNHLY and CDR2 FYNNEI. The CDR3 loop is CASSEIVAAIRGEQYF. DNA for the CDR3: TGTGCCAGCAGTGAAATAGTAGCAGCTATCCGGGGCGAGCAGTACTTC.

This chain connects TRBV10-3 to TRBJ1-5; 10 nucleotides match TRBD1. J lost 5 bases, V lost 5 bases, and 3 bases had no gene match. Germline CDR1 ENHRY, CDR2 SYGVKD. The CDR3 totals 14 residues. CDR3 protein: CAISMDRGDQPQHF. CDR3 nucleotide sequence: TGTGCCATCAGTATGGACAGGGGGGATCAGCCCCAGCATTTT.

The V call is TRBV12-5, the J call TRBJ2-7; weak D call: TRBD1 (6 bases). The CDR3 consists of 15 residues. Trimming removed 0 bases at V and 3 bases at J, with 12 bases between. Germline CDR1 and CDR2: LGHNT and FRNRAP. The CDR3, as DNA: TGTGCTAGTGGTTTGGTGACAGGTAAATTCTACGAGCAGTACTTC. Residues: CASGLVTGKFYEQYF.

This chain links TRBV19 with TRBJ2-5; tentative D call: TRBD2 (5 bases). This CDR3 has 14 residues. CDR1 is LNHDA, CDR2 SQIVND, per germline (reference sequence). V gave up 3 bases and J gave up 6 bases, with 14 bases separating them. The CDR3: CASSMSAGQKTQYF. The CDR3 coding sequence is TGTGCCAGTAGTATGAGCGCGGGCCAGAAGACCCAGTACTTC.

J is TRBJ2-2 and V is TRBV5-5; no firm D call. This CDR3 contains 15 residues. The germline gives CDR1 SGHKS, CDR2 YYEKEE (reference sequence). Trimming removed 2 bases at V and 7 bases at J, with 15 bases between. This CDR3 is CASSFSVRNGGELFF. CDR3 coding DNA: TGTGCCAGCAGCTTTTCAGTGCGGAACGGCGGGGAGCTGTTTTTT.

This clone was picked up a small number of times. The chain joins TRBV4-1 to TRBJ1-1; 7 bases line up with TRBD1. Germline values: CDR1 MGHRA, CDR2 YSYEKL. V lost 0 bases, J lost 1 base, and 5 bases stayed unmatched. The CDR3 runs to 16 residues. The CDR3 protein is CASSQDRQGGNTEAFF. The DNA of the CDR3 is TGCGCCAGCAGCCAAGATCGACAGGGAGGGAACACTGAAGCTTTCTTT.

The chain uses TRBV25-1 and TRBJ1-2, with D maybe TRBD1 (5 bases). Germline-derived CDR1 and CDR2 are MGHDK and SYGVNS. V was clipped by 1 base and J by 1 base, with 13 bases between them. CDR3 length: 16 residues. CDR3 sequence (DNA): TGTGCCAGCAGTGAATTCCGGGACTCCGGTAACTATGGCTACACCTTC. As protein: CASSEFRDSGNYGYTF.

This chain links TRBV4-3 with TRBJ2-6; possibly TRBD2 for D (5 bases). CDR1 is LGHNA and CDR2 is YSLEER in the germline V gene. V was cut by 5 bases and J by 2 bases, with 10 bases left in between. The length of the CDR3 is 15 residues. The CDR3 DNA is TGCGCCAGCAGCGGCTGGGGAGCTGGGGCCAACGTCCTGACTTTC. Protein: CASSGWGAGANVLTF.

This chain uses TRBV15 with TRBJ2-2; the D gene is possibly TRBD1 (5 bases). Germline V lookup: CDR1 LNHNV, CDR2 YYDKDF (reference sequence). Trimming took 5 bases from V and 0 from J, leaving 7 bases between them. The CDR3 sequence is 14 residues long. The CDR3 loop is CATSLDTNTGELFF. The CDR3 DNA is TGTGCCACCAGCTTGGACACGAACACCGGGGAGCTGTTTTTT.